This T cell receptor (beta chain) was recovered during a study of T cell responses to AZD1222 COVID-19 vaccine. The data were produced by immunoSEQ multiplex PCR, yet TCRdb's version contains in-frame clones alone and is incomplete. The table lists approximately 150,000 clones, about 90% of them singletons. Trimming took off 0 bases at V and 3 bases at J, with 9 bases between the two ends. This CDR3 has 15 residues. Germline CDR1 SGHVS, CDR2 FNYEAQ. Turning to this clone: What it recognizes is unknown.

Overall study findings and caveats: Nearly half of spike-specific TCRs reportedly target unmutated variant regions.

Sequenced material: peripheral blood, taken on day 0 of AZD1222 vaccination. This chain joins TRBV7-6 and TRBJ1-3; a possible D gene is TRBD1 (6 bases). The TCR was taken from an adult in good health. CDR3 residues: CASSLAGGGGNTIYF. In nucleotides, the CDR3 is TGTGCCAGCAGCTTAGCTGGGGGCGGTGGAAACACCATATATTTT.